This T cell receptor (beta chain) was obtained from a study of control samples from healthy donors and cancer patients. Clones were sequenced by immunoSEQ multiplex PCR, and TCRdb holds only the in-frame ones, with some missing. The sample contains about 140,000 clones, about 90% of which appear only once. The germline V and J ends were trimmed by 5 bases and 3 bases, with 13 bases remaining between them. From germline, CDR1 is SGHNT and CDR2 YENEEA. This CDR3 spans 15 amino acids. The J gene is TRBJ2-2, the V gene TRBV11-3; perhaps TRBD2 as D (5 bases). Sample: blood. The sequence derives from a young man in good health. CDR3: CASSPSGLHTGELFF. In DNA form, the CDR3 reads TGTGCCAGCAGCCCCAGCGGACTTCACACCGGGGAGCTGTTTTTT.